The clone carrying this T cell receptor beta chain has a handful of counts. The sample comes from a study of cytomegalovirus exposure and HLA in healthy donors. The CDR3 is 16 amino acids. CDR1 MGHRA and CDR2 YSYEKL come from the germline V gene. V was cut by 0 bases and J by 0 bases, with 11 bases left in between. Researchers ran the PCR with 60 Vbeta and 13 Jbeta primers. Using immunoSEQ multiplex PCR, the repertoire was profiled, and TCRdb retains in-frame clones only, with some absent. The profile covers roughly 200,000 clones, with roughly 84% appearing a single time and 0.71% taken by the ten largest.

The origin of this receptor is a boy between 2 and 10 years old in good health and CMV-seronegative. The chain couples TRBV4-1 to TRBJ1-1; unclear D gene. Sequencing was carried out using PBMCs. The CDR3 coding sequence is TGCGCCAGCAGCCAAGATTCCGCGCTCTTGAACACTGAAGCTTTCTTT. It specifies CASSQDSALLNTEAFF.